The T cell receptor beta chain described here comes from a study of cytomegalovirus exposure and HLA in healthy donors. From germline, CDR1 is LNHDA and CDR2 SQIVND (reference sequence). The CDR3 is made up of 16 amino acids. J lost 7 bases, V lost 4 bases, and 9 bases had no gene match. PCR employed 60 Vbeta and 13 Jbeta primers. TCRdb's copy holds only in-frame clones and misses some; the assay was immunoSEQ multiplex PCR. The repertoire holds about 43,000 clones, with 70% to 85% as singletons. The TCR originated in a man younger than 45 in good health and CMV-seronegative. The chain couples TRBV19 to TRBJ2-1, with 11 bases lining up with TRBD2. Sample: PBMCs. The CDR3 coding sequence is TGTGCCAGTAGTACCCCCCTAGCGGGAGGATTGAATGAGCAGTTCTTC. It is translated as CASSTPLAGGLNEQFF.